The 9 T cell receptor beta chains listed next were all sequenced from one sample in a study of blood T cell repertoires in COVID-19. The data were produced by immunoSEQ multiplex PCR, yet TCRdb's version contains in-frame clones alone and is incomplete. This sample carries about 120,000 clones, roughly nine tenths of them seen once, and the ten largest clones take 1.5% to 2%. The sequenced material came from peripheral blood. The source of these receptors is a human donor with active COVID-19. The donor label of this sample is uncertain.

Notes on this clone: One end of the junction is discordant with germline, which a read error may explain. This rearrangement joins TRBV6-4 to TRBJ1-1; no reliable D call. Germline CDR1 reads MRHNA; CDR2 reads SNTAGT. The CDR3 sequence is 14 residues long. The CDR3 nucleotides are TGTGCCAGCAGTGAGACGGAGGTAAGCACTGAAACTTTCTTT. This gives the protein CASSETEVSTETFF.

The chain uses TRBV7-9 and TRBJ1-1; D uncertain. This CDR3 has 13 residues. Germline V gene data show CDR1 as SEHNR and CDR2 as FQNEAQ (reference sequence). The V end lost 1 base, the J end lost 1 base, and 4 bases lay between the germline ends. The CDR3 reads CASSLGQNTEAFF. The DNA for the CDR3 is TGTGCCAGCAGCTTAGGACAGAACACTGAAGCTTTCTTT.

V is TRBV5-4 and J is TRBJ1-1; D uncertain. This CDR3 comprises 15 residues. V shed 0 bases and J shed 3 bases, with 12 bases lying between them. CDR1 and CDR2 (germline): SGHNT, YYREEE (reference sequence). DNA for the CDR3: TGTGCCAGCAGCTTGGTAGAGACCCGGGACACTGAAGCTTTCTTT. It translates to CASSLVETRDTEAFF.

The V and J genes are TRBV4-3 and TRBJ2-1, with 8 positions matching TRBD1. The CDR3 spans 20 residues. The ends lost 0 bases at V and 4 bases at J; junction bases unmatched: 17. Germline lookup yields CDR1 LGHNA and CDR2 YSLEER. This CDR3 reads CASSQDIPRTGTGKYNEQFF. The DNA for the CDR3 is TGCGCCAGCAGCCAAGATATCCCGAGGACAGGGACAGGAAAGTACAATGAGCAGTTCTTC.

This chain links TRBV7-8 with TRBJ2-7; D is uncertain. CDR3 size: 15 residues. Trimming took off 0 bases at V and 4 bases at J, with 13 bases between the two ends. CDR1 and CDR2 from the germline V gene are SGHVS and FQNEAQ. Written as DNA, the CDR3 is TGTGCCAGCAGCTTAGCAGAGTTACCAAGTTACGAGCAGTACTTC. It encodes CASSLAELPSYEQYF.

In its sample, this clone was seen once. The chain recombines TRBV5-1 with TRBJ1-4, with 7 bases lining up with TRBD1. This CDR3 comprises 16 residues. Germline CDR1 SGHRS, CDR2 YFSETQ. V lost 4 bases, J lost 3 bases, and 9 bases stayed unmatched. In nucleotides, the CDR3 is TGCGCCAGCAGCAAAAGACAGGGAGATCCTAATGAAAAACTGTTTTTT. Translating it yields CASSKRQGDPNEKLFF.

This sequence joins TRBV18 and TRBJ2-7, with TRBD1 matching over 10 bases. Losses at the gene ends were 2 bases for V and 4 bases for J; bases not matched to a gene: 5. CDR1 and CDR2 from the germline V gene are KGHSH and LQKENI. The CDR3 loop spans 15 amino acids. CDR3 nucleotide sequence: TGTGCCAGCTCACCAACCTGGGGACAGGGGTACGAGCAGTACTTC. Its protein is CASSPTWGQGYEQYF. Supplemented by reference TRBV18 and TRBJ2-7, the full variable domain reads NAGVMQNPRHLVRRRGQEARLRCSPMKGHSHVYWYRQLPEEGLKFMVYLQKENIIDESGMPKERFSAEFPKEGPSILRIQQVVRGDSAAYFCASSPTWGQGYEQYFGPGTRLTVT.

This sequence joins TRBV18 and TRBJ2-2, with D hard to call. The ends were cut back, 2 bases at V and 6 bases at J, with 13 bases in the middle. The CDR3 is 15 residues long. Germline values: CDR1 KGHSH, CDR2 LQKENI. CDR3 DNA: TGTGCCAGCTCACCAAAATCCTTTGTTTCCGGGGAGCTGTTTTTT. It codes for CASSPKSFVSGELFF.

The rearrangement uses TRBV30 and TRBJ1-1; 7 bases fit TRBD1. The CDR3 contains 14 residues. Germline V gene lookup returns CDR1 GTSNPN and CDR2 SVGIG (reference sequence). J gave up 1 base and V 0 bases, and 2 bases lay outside the gene matches. CDR3 nucleotides: TGTGCCTGGAGTGTACGACAGGGGAACACTGAAGCTTTCTTT. Amino acid sequence: CAWSVRQGNTEAFF.